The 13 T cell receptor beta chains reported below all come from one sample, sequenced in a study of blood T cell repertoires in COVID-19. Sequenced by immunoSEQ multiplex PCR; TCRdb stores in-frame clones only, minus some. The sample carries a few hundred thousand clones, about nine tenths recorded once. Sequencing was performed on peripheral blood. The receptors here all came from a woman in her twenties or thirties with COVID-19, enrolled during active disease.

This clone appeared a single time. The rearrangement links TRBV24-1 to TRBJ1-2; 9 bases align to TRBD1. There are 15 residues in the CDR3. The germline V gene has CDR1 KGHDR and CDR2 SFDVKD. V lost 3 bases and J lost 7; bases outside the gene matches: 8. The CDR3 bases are TGTGCCACCAGTGATCAGGCCGGGACAGGGAGTGGCTACACCTTC. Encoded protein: CATSDQAGTGSGYTF.

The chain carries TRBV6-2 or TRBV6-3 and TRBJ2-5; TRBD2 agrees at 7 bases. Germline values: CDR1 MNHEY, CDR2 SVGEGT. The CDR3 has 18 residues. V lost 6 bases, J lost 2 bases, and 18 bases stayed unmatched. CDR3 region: CASSIGPRQAGVQETQYF. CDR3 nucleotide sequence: TGTGCCAGCAGCATAGGCCCTCGCCAGGCGGGAGTACAAGAGACCCAGTACTTC.

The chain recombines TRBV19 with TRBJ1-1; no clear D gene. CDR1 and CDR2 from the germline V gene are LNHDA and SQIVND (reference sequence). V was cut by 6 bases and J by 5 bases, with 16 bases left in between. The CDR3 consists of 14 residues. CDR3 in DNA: TGTGCCAGTAGAAAGGGAGTTTTGAGGACTGAAGCTTTCTTT. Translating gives CASRKGVLRTEAFF.

CDR3 DNA: TGTGCCAGCAGCCAAGGGCTCCTACAGGGGGCGAATAATTCACCCCTCCACTTT. As protein: CASSQGLLQGANNSPLHF. J is TRBJ1-6 and V is TRBV3-1 (or the pseudogene TRBV3-2), with 9 bases aligning to TRBD1. Trimming at V came to 1 base and at J to 5 bases, leaving 9 bases not matched to a gene. CDR1 and CDR2 (germline): LGHDT, YNNKEL (reference sequence). This CDR3 is 18 amino acids long.

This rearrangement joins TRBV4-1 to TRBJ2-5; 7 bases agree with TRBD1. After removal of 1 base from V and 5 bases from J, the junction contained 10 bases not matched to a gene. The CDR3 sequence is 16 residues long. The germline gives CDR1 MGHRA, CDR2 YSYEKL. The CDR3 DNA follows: TGCGCCAGCAGCCAAGCGGTTACAGGGGCTAGGGAGACCCAGTACTTC. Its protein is CASSQAVTGARETQYF.

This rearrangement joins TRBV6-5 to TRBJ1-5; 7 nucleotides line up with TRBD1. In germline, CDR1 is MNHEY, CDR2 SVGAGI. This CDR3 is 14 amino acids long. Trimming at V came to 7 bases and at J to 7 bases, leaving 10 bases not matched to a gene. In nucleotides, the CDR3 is TGTGCCAGCACCGCCGACAGGGTCGGGCAGCCCCAGCATTTT. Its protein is CASTADRVGQPQHF.

The CDR3 region has the DNA TGTGCCAGCAGTGAATGGCAGGAAGAGACCCAGTACTTC. Translating it yields CASSEWQEETQYF. The chain has TRBV2 and TRBJ2-5, with unresolved D. CDR3 size: 13 residues. Trimming cost V 2 bases and J 3 bases, with 7 bases left between them. Germline lookup yields CDR1 SNHLY and CDR2 FYNNEI.

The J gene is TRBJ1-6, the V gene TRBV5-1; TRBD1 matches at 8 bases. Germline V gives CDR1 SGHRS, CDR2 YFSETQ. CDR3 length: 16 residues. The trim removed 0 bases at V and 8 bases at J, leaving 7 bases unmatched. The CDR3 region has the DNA TGCGCCAGCAGCTTGGATTCGGACAGGGACCATTCACCCCTCCACTTT. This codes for CASSLDSDRDHSPLHF. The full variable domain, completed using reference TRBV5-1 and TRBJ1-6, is KAGVTQTPRYLIKTRGQQVTLSCSPISGHRSVSWYQQTPGQGLQFLFEYFSETQRNKGNFPGRFSGRQFSNSRSEMNVSTLELGDSALYLCASSLDSDRDHSPLHFGNGTRLTVT.

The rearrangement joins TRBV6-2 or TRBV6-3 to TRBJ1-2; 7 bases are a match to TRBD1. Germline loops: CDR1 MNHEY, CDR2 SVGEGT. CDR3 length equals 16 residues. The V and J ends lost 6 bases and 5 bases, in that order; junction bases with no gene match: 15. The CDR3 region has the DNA TGTGCCAGCAGCCCTCCACCGGGACAGACTTCATATGGCTACACCTTC. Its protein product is CASSPPPGQTSYGYTF.

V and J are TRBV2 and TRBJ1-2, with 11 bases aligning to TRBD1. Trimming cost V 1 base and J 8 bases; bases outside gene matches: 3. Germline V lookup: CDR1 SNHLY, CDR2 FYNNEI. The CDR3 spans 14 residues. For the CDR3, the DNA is TGTGCCAGCAGTGAAGAGCGGACAGGGGGCGGCTACACCTTC. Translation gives CASSEERTGGGYTF. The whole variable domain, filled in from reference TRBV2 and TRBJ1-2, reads EPEVTQTPSHQVTQMGQEVILRCVPISNHLYFYWYRQILGQKVEFLVSFYNNEISEKSEIFDDQFSVERPDGSNFTLKIRSTKLEDSAMYFCASSEERTGGGYTFGSGTRLTVV.

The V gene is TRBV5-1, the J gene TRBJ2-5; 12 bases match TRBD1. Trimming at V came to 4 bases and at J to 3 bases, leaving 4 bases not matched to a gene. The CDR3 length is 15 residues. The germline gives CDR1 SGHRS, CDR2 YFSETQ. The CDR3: CASSVGTGGEETQYF. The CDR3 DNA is TGCGCCAGCAGCGTGGGGACAGGGGGCGAAGAGACCCAGTACTTC.

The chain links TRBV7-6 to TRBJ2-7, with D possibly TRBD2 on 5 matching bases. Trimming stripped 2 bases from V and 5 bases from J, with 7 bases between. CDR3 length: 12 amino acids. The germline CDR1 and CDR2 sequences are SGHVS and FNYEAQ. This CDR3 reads CASSLRGNEQYF. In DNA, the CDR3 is TGTGCCAGCAGCTTAAGAGGGAACGAGCAGTACTTC.

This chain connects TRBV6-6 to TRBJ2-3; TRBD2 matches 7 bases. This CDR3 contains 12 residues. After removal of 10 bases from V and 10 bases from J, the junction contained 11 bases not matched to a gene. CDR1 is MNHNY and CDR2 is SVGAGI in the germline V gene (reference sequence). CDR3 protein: CATYEAGSAQYF. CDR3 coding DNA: TGTGCCACCTACGAAGCGGGATCGGCGCAGTATTTT.